This TCR beta chain derives from a study of cytomegalovirus exposure and HLA in healthy donors. V was cut by 0 bases and J by 11 bases, with 14 bases left in between. The V gene's germline CDR1 is SGHRS and CDR2 YFSETQ. The CDR3 totals 14 residues. This clone was counted a few times. PCR was performed using 60 Vbeta and 13 Jbeta primers. This table comes from immunoSEQ multiplex PCR, and its TCRdb copy is limited to in-frame clones, with some not included. Found here are fewer than 250,000 clones, roughly 77% of them singletons; the top ten hold around 1.5%. The chain uses TRBV5-1 and TRBJ1-4; D remains unclear. The TCR comes from a woman aged 45-65 years in good health and CMV-seronegative. The sample consisted of PBMCs. The CDR3 loop is CASSLAGVPSKLFF. CDR3 DNA: TGCGCCAGCAGCTTGGCCGGAGTTCCGTCTAAACTGTTTTTT.